The next 16 T cell receptor beta chains were all read from a single sample in a study of PD-1 blockade in classical Hodgkin lymphoma (dated by TCRdb to between 2020 and 2021). The meaning of the sample's time point label: cycle 4 day 1 (C4D1), after less than seven weeks of nivolumab. Relapse after autologous stem cell transplantation had occurred in all trial patients, and cohorts A, B and C were distinguished by prior brentuximab vedotin exposure. The library was built by means of the immunoSEQ multiplex PCR assay. Imported from immuneACCESS, the table was reduced by TCRdb to in-frame sequences with V and J called. These copies leave out some clones; in studies compared against another copy, an unresolved V gene accounts for under half, and the cause of the remainder is not known. The table for this sample lists some 93,000 clones; around four fifths of them were counted only once. The biggest ten clones account for about a tenth of the sample.

The material was peripheral blood mononuclear cells (PBMCs), obtained before the fourth cycle of nivolumab. Source of these receptors: a human donor with classical Hodgkin lymphoma.

This chain links TRBV18 with TRBJ2-1; 12 nucleotides align to TRBD1. This CDR3 contains 16 residues. CDR1 is KGHSH, CDR2 LQKENI, per germline. J lost 7 bases, V lost 0 bases, and 4 bases had no gene match. CDR3 in amino acids: CASSPPGQGAKNEQFF. The DNA for the CDR3 is TGTGCCAGCTCACCACCGGGACAGGGGGCGAAAAATGAGCAGTTCTTC.

The genes are TRBV5-1 and TRBJ1-2, with TRBD1 as a possible D gene (6 bases). The CDR3 totals 20 residues. Trimming removed 2 bases from V and 4 bases from J, with 30 bases in between. The germline V gene has CDR1 SGHRS and CDR2 YFSETQ. The CDR3 nucleotides read TGCGCCAGCAGCTTTATTTTACCCAGCCGGGGGGGGCAGGGCTCCTATGGCTACACCTTC. This encodes CASSFILPSRGGQGSYGYTF.

The gene calls are TRBV6-1 and TRBJ2-5; no clear D. The CDR3 sequence is 10 residues long. The V gene's germline CDR1 is MNHNS and CDR2 SASEGT. The V end was cut by 10 bases, the J end by 5 bases, with 8 bases between. CDR3 DNA: TGTGCCACCTGGATGGAGACCCAGTACTTC. Amino acids: CATWMETQYF.

This chain links TRBV6-5 with TRBJ2-5; D gene unclear. The CDR3 is made up of 14 amino acids. Between the trimmed V and J ends, which lost 0 bases and 1 base, there was a span of 6 bases. Germline V lookup: CDR1 MNHEY, CDR2 SVGAGI. The CDR3 loop reads CASSYSGFQETQYF. CDR3 coding DNA: TGTGCCAGCAGTTACTCGGGATTCCAAGAGACCCAGTACTTC.

The chain couples TRBV5-1 to TRBJ2-3, with 8 bases aligning to TRBD2. The CDR3 spans 14 residues. Per the germline V gene, CDR1 is SGHRS and CDR2 is YFSETQ. After removal of 4 bases from V and 4 bases from J, the junction contained 5 bases not matched to a gene. The CDR3 here is CASSASGGPDTQYF. DNA for the CDR3: TGCGCCAGCAGCGCGTCGGGAGGGCCAGATACGCAGTATTTT.

This chain links TRBV10-3 with TRBJ2-2, with 13 bases that match TRBD2. V lost 3 bases and J lost 6; bases outside the gene matches: 7. Germline-derived CDR1 and CDR2 are ENHRY and SYGVKD. The length of the CDR3 is 17 residues. The CDR3 reads CAISDELAGGTAGELFF. CDR3 DNA sequence: TGTGCCATCAGTGATGAACTAGCGGGAGGGACGGCCGGGGAGCTGTTTTTT.

The CDR3 DNA is TGTGCCAGCAGTCCCGGACGGCTGAACTATGGCTACACCTTC. Its protein product is CASSPGRLNYGYTF. The chain carries TRBV6-6 and TRBJ1-2; no clear D gene. The CDR3 runs to 14 residues. Germline V lookup: CDR1 MNHNY, CDR2 SVGAGI (reference sequence). V lost 5 bases to trimming and J lost 2 bases, with 12 bases between them.

This CDR3 is CASSWDRVADTQYF. CDR3 bases: TGTGCCAGTAGTTGGGACAGGGTTGCAGATACGCAGTATTTT. V is TRBV19 and J is TRBJ2-3, with 9 bases identical to TRBD1. The junction had 4 bases not matched to a gene; V was cut back by 5 bases and J by 4 bases. The length of the CDR3 is 14 residues. Germline V gene data show CDR1 as LNHDA and CDR2 as SQIVND (reference sequence).

Here the CDR3 DNA reads TGTGCCAGTAGTATCCTCACACGGACAGATACGCAGTATTTT. Protein product: CASSILTRTDTQYF. The gene calls are TRBV19 and TRBJ2-3; D gene unclear. This CDR3 has 14 residues. Per germline, CDR1 LNHDA and CDR2 SQIVND (reference sequence). The V and J ends lost 3 bases and 3 bases respectively, with 10 bases between them.

The chain joins TRBV7-6 to TRBJ2-5, with 9 positions matching TRBD2. The trim removed 4 bases at V and 5 bases at J, leaving 14 bases unmatched. This CDR3 is built from 17 residues. Germline-derived CDR1 and CDR2 are SGHVS and FNYEAQ. Here the CDR3 DNA reads TGTGCCAGCAGCTCATGGGGGACTAGCCGCCGCTGGGAGACCCAGTACTTC. Amino acids: CASSSWGTSRRWETQYF.

J is TRBJ2-7 and V is TRBV30; D ambiguous. Trimming took off 0 bases at V and 4 bases at J, with 7 bases between the two ends. Per germline, CDR1 GTSNPN and CDR2 SVGIG (reference sequence). This CDR3 has 12 residues. The CDR3 DNA reads TGTGCCTGGAGTGTAGTCAGATACGAGCAGTACTTC. This translates into CAWSVVRYEQYF.

Points on this clone: A clone one base away is much larger, so this may be a read error. The chain couples TRBV27 to TRBJ1-5; D is perhaps TRBD1 (5 bases). Germline V lookup: CDR1 MNHEY, CDR2 SMNVEV (reference sequence). The ends were cut back, 6 bases at V and 2 bases at J, with 5 bases in the middle. The CDR3 has 12 amino acids. The CDR3 DNA reads as TGTGCCAGCAGGACAGGCAATCAGCCCCAGCATTTT. Amino acids: CASRTGNQPQHF.

This clone was picked up a small number of times. The genes are TRBV5-4 and TRBJ1-2; maybe TRBD1 (5 bases). This CDR3 is built from 15 residues. Trimming stripped 0 bases from V and 8 bases from J, with 17 bases between. Germline CDR1 SGHNT, CDR2 YYREEE (reference sequence). DNA of the CDR3: TGTGCCAGCAGCTTGGGATCAGGGCTTGAAGGAGGCTACACCTTC. It yields the protein CASSLGSGLEGGYTF.

The chain has TRBV29-1 and TRBJ1-4; TRBD1 might be the D (5 bases). The germline V and J ends were trimmed by 6 bases and 8 bases, with 16 bases remaining between them. The germline CDR1 and CDR2 sequences are SQVTM and ANQGSEA. The length of the CDR3 is 13 residues. CDR3 nucleotide sequence: TGCAGCGTGCAAGGGACGGAGAGAGAAAAACTGTTTTTT. It specifies CSVQGTEREKLFF.

The J gene is TRBJ2-7, the V gene TRBV5-1, with D perhaps TRBD1 (6 bases). CDR3 length: 17 residues. CDR1 SGHRS and CDR2 YFSETQ come from the germline V gene. The V gene lost 0 bases and the J gene lost 0 bases, with 16 bases spanning the gap. CDR3: CASSLAGEQGFSYEQYF. The CDR3 bases are TGCGCCAGCAGCTTGGCCGGGGAACAGGGATTCTCCTACGAGCAGTACTTC.

The V call is TRBV30, the J call TRBJ1-5; D not resolved. The CDR3 covers 15 residues. Looked up from germline, CDR1 is GTSNPN and CDR2 is SVGIG (reference sequence). Trimming removed 0 bases from V and 2 bases from J, with 11 bases in between. The CDR3 nucleotides read TGTGCCTGGAGTGTACACGGGATAGGCAATCAGCCCCAGCATTTT. Its translation: CAWSVHGIGNQPQHF.